The entry below gives a single T cell receptor beta chain sequence along with its context. An end of the junction differs from the germline gene, which may be a read error. The sample is drawn from a study of beta chain features in type 1 diabetes. Study context: Healthy donors and patients showed comparable age, gender and cell yields.

Expressed TCRB transcripts got sequenced, as all isolated RNA was reverse transcribed. Sequenced by immunoSEQ multiplex PCR; TCRdb stores in-frame clones only, minus some. Found here are over 100,000 clones, roughly 40% of them singletons; the top ten hold more than 0.06%. Each sorted population was over 95% pure. Germline loops: CDR1 MNHEY, CDR2 SVGAGI. The CDR3 runs to 15 residues. The receptor's source is a woman between 18 and 30 years old in good health. The sequencing input was stem cell memory CD4+ T cells from blood. The V gene is TRBV6-5, the J gene TRBJ1-1; 10 nucleotides align to TRBD1. The CDR3 DNA sequence: TGTGCCATCAGTGGTTGGACAGGGGGAAACACTGAAGCTTTCTTT. Protein sequence: CAISGWTGGNTEAFF.